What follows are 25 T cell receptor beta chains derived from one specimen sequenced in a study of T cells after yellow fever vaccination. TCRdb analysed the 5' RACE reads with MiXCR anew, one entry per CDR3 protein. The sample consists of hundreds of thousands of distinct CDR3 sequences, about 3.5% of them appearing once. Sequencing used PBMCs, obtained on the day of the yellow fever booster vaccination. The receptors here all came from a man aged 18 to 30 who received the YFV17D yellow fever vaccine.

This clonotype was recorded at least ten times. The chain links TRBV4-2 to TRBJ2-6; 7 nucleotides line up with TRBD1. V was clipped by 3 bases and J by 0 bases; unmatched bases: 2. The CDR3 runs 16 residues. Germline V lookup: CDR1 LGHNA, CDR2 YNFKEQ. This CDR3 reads CASSQGQISGANVLTF. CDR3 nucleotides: TGTGCCAGCAGCCAGGGACAGATCTCTGGGGCCAACGTCCTGACTTTC.

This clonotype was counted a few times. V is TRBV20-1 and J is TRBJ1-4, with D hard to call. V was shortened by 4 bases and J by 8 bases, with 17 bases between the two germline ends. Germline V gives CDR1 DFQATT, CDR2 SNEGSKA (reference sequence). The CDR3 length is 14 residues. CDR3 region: CSATSGSSKEKLFF. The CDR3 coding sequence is TGCAGTGCTACATCCGGGTCCTCCAAAGAAAAACTGTTTTTT.

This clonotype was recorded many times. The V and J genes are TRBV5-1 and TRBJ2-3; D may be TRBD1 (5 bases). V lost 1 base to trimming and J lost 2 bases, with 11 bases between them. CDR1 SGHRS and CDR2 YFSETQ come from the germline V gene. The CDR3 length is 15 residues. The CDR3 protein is CASSLNRITTDTQYF. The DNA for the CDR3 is TGCGCCAGCAGCTTGAACAGGATCACCACAGATACGCAGTATTTT.

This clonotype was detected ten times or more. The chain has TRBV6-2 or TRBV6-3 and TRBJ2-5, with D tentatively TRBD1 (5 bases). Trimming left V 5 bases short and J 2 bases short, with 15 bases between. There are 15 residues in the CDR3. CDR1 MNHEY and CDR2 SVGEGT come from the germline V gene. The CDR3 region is CASSDLRQMQETQYF. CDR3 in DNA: TGTGCCAGCAGTGACCTCAGACAGATGCAAGAGACCCAGTACTTC.

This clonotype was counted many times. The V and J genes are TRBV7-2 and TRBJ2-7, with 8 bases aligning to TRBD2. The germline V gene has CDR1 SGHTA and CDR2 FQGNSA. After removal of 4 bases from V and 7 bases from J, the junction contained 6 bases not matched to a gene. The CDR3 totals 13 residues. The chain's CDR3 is CASSSTRGGEQYF. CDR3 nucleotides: TGTGCCAGCAGCTCCACTCGGGGGGGAGAGCAGTACTTC. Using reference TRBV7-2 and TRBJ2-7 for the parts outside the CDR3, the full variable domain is GAGVSQSPSNKVTEKGKDVELRCDPISGHTALYWYRQSLGQGLEFLIYFQGNSAPDKSGLPSDRFSAERTGGSVSTLTIQRTQQEDSAVYLCASSSTRGGEQYFGPGTRLTVT.

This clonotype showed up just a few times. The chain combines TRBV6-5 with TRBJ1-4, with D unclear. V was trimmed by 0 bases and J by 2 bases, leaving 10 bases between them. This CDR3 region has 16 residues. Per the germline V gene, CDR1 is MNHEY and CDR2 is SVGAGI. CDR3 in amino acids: CASSYSREGTNEKLFF. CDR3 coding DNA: TGTGCCAGCAGTTACTCGAGAGAGGGCACTAATGAAAAACTGTTTTTT.

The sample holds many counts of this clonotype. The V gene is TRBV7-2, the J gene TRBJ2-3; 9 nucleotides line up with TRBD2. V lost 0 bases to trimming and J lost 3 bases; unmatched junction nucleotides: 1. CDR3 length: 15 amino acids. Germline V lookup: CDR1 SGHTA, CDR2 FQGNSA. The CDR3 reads CASSLASGGTDTQYF. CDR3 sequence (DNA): TGTGCCAGCAGCTTAGCTAGCGGGGGAACAGATACGCAGTATTTT.

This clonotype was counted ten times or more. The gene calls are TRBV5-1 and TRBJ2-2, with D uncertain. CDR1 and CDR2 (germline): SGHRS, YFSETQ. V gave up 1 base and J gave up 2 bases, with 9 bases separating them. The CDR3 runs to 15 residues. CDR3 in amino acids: CASSLMQRNTGELFF. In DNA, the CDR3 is TGCGCCAGCAGCTTGATGCAGAGAAACACCGGGGAGCTGTTTTTT.

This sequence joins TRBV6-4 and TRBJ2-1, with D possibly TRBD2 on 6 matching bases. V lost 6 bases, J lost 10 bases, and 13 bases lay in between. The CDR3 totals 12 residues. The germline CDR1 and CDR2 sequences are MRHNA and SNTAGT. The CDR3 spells CASSASGVEQFF. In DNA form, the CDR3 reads TGTGCCAGCAGCGCCTCGGGGGTGGAGCAGTTCTTC.

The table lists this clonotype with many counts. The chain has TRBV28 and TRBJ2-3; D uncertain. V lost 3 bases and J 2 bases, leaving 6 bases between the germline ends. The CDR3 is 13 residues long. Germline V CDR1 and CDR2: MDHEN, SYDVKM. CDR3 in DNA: TGTGCCAGCAGTTTTAGGTTCACAGATACGCAGTATTTT. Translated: CASSFRFTDTQYF. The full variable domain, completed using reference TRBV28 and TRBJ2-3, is DVKVTQSSRYLVKRTGEKVFLECVQDMDHENMFWYRQDPGLGLRLIYFSYDVKMKEKGDIPEGYSVSREKKERFSLILESASTNQTSMYLCASSFRFTDTQYFGPGTRLTVL.

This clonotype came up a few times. The CDR3 sequence: CASSQSRLTGQAPTEAFF. In nucleotides, the CDR3 is TGCGCCAGCAGTCAATCGCGTCTGACAGGCCAGGCTCCCACTGAAGCTTTCTTT. J is TRBJ1-1 and V is TRBV23-1; weak D call: TRBD1 (6 bases). TRBV23-1 is an ORF; its function is uncertain. V lost 0 bases to trimming and J lost 4 bases, with 21 bases between them. The CDR3 consists of 18 residues.

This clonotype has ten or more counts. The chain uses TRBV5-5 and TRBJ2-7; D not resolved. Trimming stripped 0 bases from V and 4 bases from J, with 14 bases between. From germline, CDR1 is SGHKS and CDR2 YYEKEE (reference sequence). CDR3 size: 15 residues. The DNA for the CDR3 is TGTGCCAGCAGCTTGGTGGCCACTGGGGTTTACGAGCAGTACTTC. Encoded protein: CASSLVATGVYEQYF.

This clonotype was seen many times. In DNA, the CDR3 is TGTGCCAGCAGCGTTCAGATGAAATATGGCTACACCTTC. Amino acid sequence: CASSVQMKYGYTF. The chain couples TRBV9 to TRBJ1-2; D gene uncertain. In germline, CDR1 is SGDLS, CDR2 YYNGEE. V lost 2 bases to trimming and J lost 5 bases, with 10 bases between them. The CDR3 runs 13 residues.

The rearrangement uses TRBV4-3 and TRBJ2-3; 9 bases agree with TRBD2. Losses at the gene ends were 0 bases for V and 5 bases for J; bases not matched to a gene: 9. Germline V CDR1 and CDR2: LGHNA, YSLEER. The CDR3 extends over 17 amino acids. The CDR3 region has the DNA TGCGCCAGCAGCCAAGAATGGTGGCGGGGGGGCGGAGATACGCAGTATTTT. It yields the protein CASSQEWWRGGGDTQYF.

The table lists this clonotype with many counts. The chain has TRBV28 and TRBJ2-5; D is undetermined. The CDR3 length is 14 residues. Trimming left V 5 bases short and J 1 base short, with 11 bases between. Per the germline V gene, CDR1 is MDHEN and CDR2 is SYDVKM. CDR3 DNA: TGTGCCAGCAGTATGGCGGCAGCCCAAGAGACCCAGTACTTC. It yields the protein CASSMAAAQETQYF.

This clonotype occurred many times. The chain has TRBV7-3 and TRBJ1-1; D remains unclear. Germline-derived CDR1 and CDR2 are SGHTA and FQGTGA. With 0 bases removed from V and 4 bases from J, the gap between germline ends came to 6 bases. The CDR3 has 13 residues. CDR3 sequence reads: CASSLTRLTEAFF. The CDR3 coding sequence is TGTGCCAGCAGCTTAACAAGACTCACTGAAGCTTTCTTT.

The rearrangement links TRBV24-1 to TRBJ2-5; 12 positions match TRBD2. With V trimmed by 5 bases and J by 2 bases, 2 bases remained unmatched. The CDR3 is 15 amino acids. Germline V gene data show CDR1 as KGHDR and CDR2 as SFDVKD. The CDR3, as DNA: TGTGCCACCAGTGGACTAGCGGGGGAACAAGAGACCCAGTACTTC. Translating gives CATSGLAGEQETQYF.

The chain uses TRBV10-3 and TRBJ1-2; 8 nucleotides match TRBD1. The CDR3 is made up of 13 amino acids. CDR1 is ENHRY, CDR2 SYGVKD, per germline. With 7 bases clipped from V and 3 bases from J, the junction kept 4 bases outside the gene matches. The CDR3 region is CAINQGADYGYTF. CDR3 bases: TGTGCCATCAATCAGGGGGCGGACTATGGCTACACCTTC.

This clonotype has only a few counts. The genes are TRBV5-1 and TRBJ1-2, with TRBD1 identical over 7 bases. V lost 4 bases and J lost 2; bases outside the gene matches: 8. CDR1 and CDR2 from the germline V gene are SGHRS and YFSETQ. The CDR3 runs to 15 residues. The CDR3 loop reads CASSADTGANYGYTF. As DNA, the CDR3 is TGCGCCAGCAGCGCAGATACAGGGGCCAACTATGGCTACACCTTC.

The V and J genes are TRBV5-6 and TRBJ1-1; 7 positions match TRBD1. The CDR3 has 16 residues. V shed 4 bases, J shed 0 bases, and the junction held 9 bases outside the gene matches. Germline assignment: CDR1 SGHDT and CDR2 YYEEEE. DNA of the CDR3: TGTGCCAGCAGCACCTTGGGACAGTACATGAACACTGAAGCTTTCTTT. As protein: CASSTLGQYMNTEAFF.

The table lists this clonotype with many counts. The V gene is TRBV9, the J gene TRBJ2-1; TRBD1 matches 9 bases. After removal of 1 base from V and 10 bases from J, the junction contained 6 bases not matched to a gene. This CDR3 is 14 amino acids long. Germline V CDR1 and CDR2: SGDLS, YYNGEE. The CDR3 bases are TGTGCCAGCAGCGTATGGGACAGGGCAGGGGAGCAGTTCTTC. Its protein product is CASSVWDRAGEQFF.

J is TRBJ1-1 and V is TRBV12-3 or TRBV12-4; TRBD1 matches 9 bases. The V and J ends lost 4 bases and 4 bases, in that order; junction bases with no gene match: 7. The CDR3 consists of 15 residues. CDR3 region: CASSSWDRAGTEAFF. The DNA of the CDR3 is TGTGCCAGCAGTTCCTGGGACAGGGCTGGCACTGAAGCTTTCTTT.

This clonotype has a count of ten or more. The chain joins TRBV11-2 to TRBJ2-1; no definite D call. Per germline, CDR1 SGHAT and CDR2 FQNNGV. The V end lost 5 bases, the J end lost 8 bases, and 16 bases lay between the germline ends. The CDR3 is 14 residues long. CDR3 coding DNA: TGTGCCAGCAGCCGCCTGGTCAACCCCGATGAGCAGTTCTTC. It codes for CASSRLVNPDEQFF.

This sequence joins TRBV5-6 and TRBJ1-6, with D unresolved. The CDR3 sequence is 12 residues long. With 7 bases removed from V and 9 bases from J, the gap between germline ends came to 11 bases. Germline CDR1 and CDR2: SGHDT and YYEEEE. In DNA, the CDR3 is TGTGCCAGCTCGCGGGATCGTTCACCCCTCCACTTT. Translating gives CASSRDRSPLHF.

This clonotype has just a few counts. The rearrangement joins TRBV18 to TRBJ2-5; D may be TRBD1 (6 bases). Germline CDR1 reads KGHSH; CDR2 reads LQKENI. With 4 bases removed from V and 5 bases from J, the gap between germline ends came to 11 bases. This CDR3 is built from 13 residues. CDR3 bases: TGTGCCAGCTCACGGGGGCCATCTGAGACCCAGTACTTC. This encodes CASSRGPSETQYF.